This T cell receptor (beta chain) originates from a study of CD8+ T cells in alopecia areata. The overall study: Tofacitinib administration persisted for 6 to 18 months, succeeded by 6 months off drug.

This CDR3 contains 17 residues. CDR1 and CDR2 from the germline V gene are MGHRA and YSYEKL. This clone showed up just a few times. Its antigen is not known. A read error may account for a junction end that differs from germline. The authors extracted RNA and reverse transcribed it into cDNA as the sequencing template. Sequencing used immunoSEQ multiplex PCR; TCRdb keeps in-frame clones, though not all of them. The data show over 80,000 clones, around 47% seen once. This sample's treatment: oral pan-JAK inhibitor, 5-10 mg twice daily. Study outcomes and limitations: Many expanded lesional clones stayed in scalp and blood while on tofacitinib.

The chain carries TRBV4-1 and TRBJ1-5; weak D call: TRBD1 (5 bases). The specimen comprised CD8+ T cells sorted from blood, sampled at week 24, from a patient treated with tofacitinib. The source is a human donor with alopecia areata. The CDR3 bases are TGCGCCAGCAGCCCTACAGTCGACCGGGACGGCAATAAGCCCCAGCATTTT. Encoded protein: CASSPTVDRDGNKPQHF.